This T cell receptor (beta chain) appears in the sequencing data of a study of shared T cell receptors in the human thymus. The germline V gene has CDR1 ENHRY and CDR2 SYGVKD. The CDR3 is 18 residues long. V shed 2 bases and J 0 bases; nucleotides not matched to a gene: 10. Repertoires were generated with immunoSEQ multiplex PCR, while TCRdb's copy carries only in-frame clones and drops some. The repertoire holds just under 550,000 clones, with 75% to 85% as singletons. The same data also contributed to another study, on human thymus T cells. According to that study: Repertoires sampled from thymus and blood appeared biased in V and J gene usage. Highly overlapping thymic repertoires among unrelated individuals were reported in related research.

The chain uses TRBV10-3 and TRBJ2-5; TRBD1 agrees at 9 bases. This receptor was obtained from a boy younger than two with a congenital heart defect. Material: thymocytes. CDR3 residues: CAISELWKTGGNQETQYF. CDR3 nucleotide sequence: TGTGCCATCAGTGAGCTGTGGAAGACAGGGGGGAACCAAGAGACCCAGTACTTC.